The 22 T cell receptor beta chains reported below all come from one sample, sequenced in a study of cytomegalovirus exposure and HLA in healthy donors. With 60 Vbeta and 13 Jbeta primers, the PCR was carried out. Sequenced by immunoSEQ multiplex PCR; TCRdb stores in-frame clones only, minus some. Here the sample spans roughly 180,000 clones, more than 65% being singletons. What was sequenced was PBMCs. Receptor source: a woman under 40 in good health and CMV-seropositive.

This chain links TRBV5-4 with TRBJ1-2, with D hard to call. This CDR3 is 16 amino acids long. Deletions cut 4 bases from V and 2 bases from J, with 18 bases between. CDR1 is SGHNT, CDR2 YYREEE, per germline (reference sequence). CDR3 in amino acids: CASSPAARGTNYGYTF. Here the CDR3 DNA reads TGTGCCAGCAGCCCCGCCGCGAGAGGTACCAACTATGGCTACACCTTC.

The chain is built from TRBV10-1 and TRBJ2-3; 7 bases fit TRBD1. Per germline, CDR1 WNHNN and CDR2 SYGVQD (reference sequence). The trim removed 5 bases at V and 5 bases at J, leaving 4 bases unmatched. This CDR3 has 13 residues. The DNA for the CDR3 is TGCGCCAGCAGTTCACAGGGGAAAGATACGCAGTATTTT. Amino acids: CASSSQGKDTQYF.

This sequence joins TRBV11-3 and TRBJ1-1, with D hard to call. The CDR3 loop spans 15 amino acids. Deletions cut 0 bases from V and 10 bases from J, with 18 bases between. In germline, CDR1 is SGHNT, CDR2 YENEEA. CDR3 bases: TGTGCCAGCAGCTTAGATGAGGGTACGGCCGGTGGAGCTTTCTTT. It translates to CASSLDEGTAGGAFF.

Notes on this clone: In the same sample, other DNA sequences code for this CDR3. The chain carries TRBV20-1 and TRBJ2-5; possibly TRBD1 for D (5 bases). The ends were cut back, 0 bases at V and 7 bases at J, with 6 bases in the middle. Germline V lookup: CDR1 DFQATT, CDR2 SNEGSKA (reference sequence). The CDR3 is 11 amino acids. CDR3 region: CSARDRGTQYF. The CDR3 DNA reads as TGCAGTGCTAGAGATAGGGGGACCCAGTACTTC.

The chain is built from TRBV7-3 and TRBJ2-2, with TRBD1 as a possible D gene (6 bases). CDR1 and CDR2 (germline): SGHTA, FQGTGA. Trimming shortened V by 2 bases and J by 4 bases, and 14 bases separated the two germline ends. This CDR3 spans 16 amino acids. CDR3 amino acids: CASSLGITGRTGELFF. For the CDR3, the DNA is TGTGCCAGCAGCTTAGGAATCACAGGGCGCACCGGGGAGCTGTTTTTT.

In this sample, this clone turned up once. Germline is not matched at one junction end, which may reflect a read error. V and J are TRBV4-3 and TRBJ1-5; no reliable D call. Germline V gives CDR1 LGHNA, CDR2 YSLEER. The CDR3 contains 19 residues. Written as DNA, the CDR3 is TGCACCAGCAGCCAAGAAATCGGGGTGGGTAGGGATAGCAATCAGCCCCAGCATTTT. Translated, it gives CTSSQEIGVGRDSNQPQHF.

V is TRBV28 and J is TRBJ1-2; TRBD1 matches 8 bases. The CDR3 loop spans 13 amino acids. Germline lookup yields CDR1 MDHEN and CDR2 SYDVKM. With V trimmed by 2 bases and J by 8 bases, 4 bases remained unmatched. CDR3 protein: CASSLQGARGYTF. In nucleotides, the CDR3 is TGTGCCAGCAGTTTACAGGGGGCCAGGGGCTACACCTTC.

V gene TRBV19 combines with J gene TRBJ2-1, with TRBD2 matching 13 bases. V lost 5 bases to trimming and J lost 9 bases; unmatched junction nucleotides: 4. CDR1 is LNHDA and CDR2 is SQIVND in the germline V gene (reference sequence). The CDR3 contains 14 residues. CDR3 nucleotide sequence: TGTGCCAGTAGTCAACTAGCGGGGGGGATTGAGCAGTTCTTC. Residues: CASSQLAGGIEQFF. The variable domain in full, completed from reference TRBV19 and TRBJ2-1, reads DGGITQSPKYLFRKEGQNVTLSCEQNLNHDAMYWYRQDPGQGLRLIYYSQIVNDFQKGDIAEGYSVSREKKESFPLTVTSAQKNPTAFYLCASSQLAGGIEQFFGPGTRLTVL.

The chain uses TRBV9 and TRBJ2-5; D not certain. CDR1 and CDR2 (germline): SGDLS, YYNGEE. V was cut by 3 bases and J by 5 bases, with 11 bases left in between. The CDR3 sequence is 13 residues long. The CDR3 DNA follows: TGTGCCAGCAGCGCCCGGTCCGGGGAGACCCAGTACTTC. It codes for CASSARSGETQYF.

This sequence joins TRBV5-1 and TRBJ2-3; perhaps TRBD1 as D (7 bases). Germline V gene lookup returns CDR1 SGHRS and CDR2 YFSETQ. The CDR3 has 13 residues. Between the trimmed V and J ends, which lost 6 bases and 6 bases, there was a span of 14 bases. The CDR3 here is CASTLEGADTQYF. Written as DNA, the CDR3 is TGCGCCAGCACCCTGGAGGGGGCTGATACGCAGTATTTT.

The chain combines TRBV4-2 with TRBJ1-5; 8 nucleotides agree with TRBD1. After removal of 5 bases from V and 8 bases from J, the junction contained 17 bases not matched to a gene. Germline V lookup: CDR1 LGHNA, CDR2 YNFKEQ. The CDR3 runs to 17 residues. The CDR3 sequence is CASSNTRKLDRAKPQHF. CDR3 sequence (DNA): TGTGCCAGCAGCAATACCCGCAAGTTGGACAGGGCCAAGCCCCAGCATTTT.

This clone was recorded only once. The chain employs TRBV23-1 and TRBJ2-7; 12 bases fit TRBD1. TRBV23-1 is marked as an open reading frame, function uncertain. The CDR3 consists of 14 residues. J gave up 7 bases and V 6 bases, and 7 bases lay outside the gene matches. The CDR3 DNA reads TGCGCCAGCAGATCGGGACAGGGGGCTTGGGAGCAGTACTTC. Translating it yields CASRSGQGAWEQYF.

The genes are TRBV5-1 and TRBJ2-7, with no clear D. The germline CDR1 and CDR2 sequences are SGHRS and YFSETQ. Trimming took 1 base from V and 3 from J, leaving 11 bases between them. CDR3 length: 14 amino acids. In DNA, the CDR3 is TGCGCCAGCAGCTTGAGCTTAGCAAACTACGAGCAGTACTTC. This translates into CASSLSLANYEQYF.

The rearrangement links TRBV29-1 to TRBJ1-4; TRBD1 is a possible D gene (5 bases). The germline V gene encodes CDR1 SQVTM and CDR2 ANQGSEA. With 7 bases removed from V and 7 bases from J, the gap between germline ends came to 10 bases. CDR3 length: 11 amino acids. The CDR3 is CSEGRREKLFF. The CDR3 DNA reads as TGCAGCGAGGGGCGGCGTGAAAAACTGTTTTTT.

The genes are TRBV7-2 and TRBJ2-7, with 8 positions matching TRBD2. Germline CDR1 and CDR2: SGHTA and FQGNSA. V was clipped by 5 bases and J by 0 bases; unmatched bases: 6. This CDR3 is built from 15 residues. The CDR3 region is CASSISGVSSYEQYF. CDR3 nucleotides: TGTGCCAGCAGCATTAGCGGGGTGAGCTCCTACGAGCAGTACTTC.

The chain carries TRBV5-1 and TRBJ2-2; D perhaps matches TRBD1 (6 bases). The length of the CDR3 is 15 residues. The V and J ends lost 0 bases and 8 bases respectively, with 14 bases between them. Germline lookup yields CDR1 SGHRS and CDR2 YFSETQ. DNA for the CDR3: TGCGCCAGCAGCTTGGCGGCAGGGGTCGCGGGGGAGCTGTTTTTT. Translation: CASSLAAGVAGELFF.

The chain is built from TRBV6-5 and TRBJ2-7; TRBD1 might be the D (6 bases). The germline gives CDR1 MNHEY, CDR2 SVGAGI. This CDR3 comprises 13 residues. V shed 5 bases and J shed 3 bases, with 11 bases lying between them. The CDR3 nucleotides read TGTGCCAGCAGTGAAGGACAGCTCTACGAGCAGTACTTC. As protein: CASSEGQLYEQYF.

This sequence joins TRBV7-9 and TRBJ1-6, with 8 bases aligning to TRBD1. The CDR3 runs 17 residues. Germline CDR1 reads SEHNR; CDR2 reads FQNEAQ (reference sequence). The V segment lost 1 base and the J segment 9 bases; nucleotides outside the gene matches: 11. CDR3 nucleotides: TGTGCCAGCAGCTTAGGTCCCTTGACAGGGGCTCCTTCACCCCTCCACTTT. This sequence encodes CASSLGPLTGAPSPLHF.

The chain recombines TRBV7-9 with TRBJ2-7; 9 nucleotides align to TRBD2. Per germline, CDR1 SEHNR and CDR2 FQNEAQ (reference sequence). Losses at the gene ends were 5 bases for V and 6 bases for J; bases not matched to a gene: 14. The CDR3 runs 16 residues. CDR3: CASSLSGGGAVFEQYF. The CDR3 bases are TGTGCCAGCAGCCTTAGTGGCGGGGGGGCTGTATTCGAGCAGTACTTC.

V usage is TRBV5-4 and J usage is TRBJ2-1, with D tentatively TRBD2 (7 bases). V shed 1 base and J shed 6 bases, with 14 bases lying between them. Germline V CDR1 and CDR2: SGHNT, YYREEE (reference sequence). This CDR3 is built from 15 residues. As DNA, the CDR3 is TGTGCCAGCAGCTTGTGGGGGGGCCGGCGCAATGAGCAGTTCTTC. Residues: CASSLWGGRRNEQFF.

The chain links TRBV6-6 to TRBJ2-2, with 9 bases identical to TRBD1. CDR1 MNHNY and CDR2 SVGAGI come from the germline V gene (reference sequence). The CDR3 length is 14 residues. With V trimmed by 7 bases and J by 6 bases, 6 bases remained unmatched. The CDR3 DNA reads TGTGCCAGCATGGGACAGGGCGTTCCCGGGGAGCTGTTTTTT. Its protein is CASMGQGVPGELFF.

The chain combines TRBV11-2 with TRBJ2-1; 7 nucleotides agree with TRBD1. Germline-derived CDR1 and CDR2 are SGHAT and FQNNGV. V shed 5 bases, J shed 2 bases, and the junction held 12 bases outside the gene matches. The CDR3 is 17 residues long. In DNA form, the CDR3 reads TGTGCCAGCAGCAAACAACCGGGACAGATAACCTACAATGAGCAGTTCTTC. It codes for CASSKQPGQITYNEQFF. Full variable domain (missing parts from reference TRBV11-2 and TRBJ2-1): EAGVAQSPRYKIIEKRQSVAFWCNPISGHATLYWYQQILGQGPKLLIQFQNNGVVDDSQLPKDRFSAERLKGVDSTLKIQPAKLEDSAVYLCASSKQPGQITYNEQFFGPGTRLTVL.